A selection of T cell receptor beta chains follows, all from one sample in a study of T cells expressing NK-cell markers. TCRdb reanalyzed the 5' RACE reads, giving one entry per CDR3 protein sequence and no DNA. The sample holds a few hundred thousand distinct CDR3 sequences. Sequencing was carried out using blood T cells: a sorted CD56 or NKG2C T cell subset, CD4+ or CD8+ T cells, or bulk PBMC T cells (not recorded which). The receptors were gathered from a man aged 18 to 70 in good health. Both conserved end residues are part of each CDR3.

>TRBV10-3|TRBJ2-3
CAIKPGTSDTDTQYF
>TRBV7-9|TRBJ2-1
CASSLRYTSGPTNEQFF
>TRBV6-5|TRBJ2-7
CASSRQASGSYEQYF
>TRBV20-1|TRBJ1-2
CSASGSAGSYGYTF
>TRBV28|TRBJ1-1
CASSLVNRDAEAFF
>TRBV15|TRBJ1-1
CATARGSATEAFF
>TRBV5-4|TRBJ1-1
CASSLMNTEAFF
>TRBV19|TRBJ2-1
CASSPWGRGGLSEQFF
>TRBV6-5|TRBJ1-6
CASSYRQGTWQSDPLHF
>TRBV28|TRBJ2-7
CASRGTVRLSSYEQYF
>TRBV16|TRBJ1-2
CASSQWGNYGYTF
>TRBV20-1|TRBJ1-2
CSATRGEGYGYTF
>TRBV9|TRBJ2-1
CASSLRRLAGGPDEQFF
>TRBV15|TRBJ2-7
CATSRDMGDQYF
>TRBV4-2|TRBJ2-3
CASSQDSGSASTDTQYF
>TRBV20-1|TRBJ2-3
CSAQRTGPILDTQYF
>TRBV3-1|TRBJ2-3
CASSTVGTQYF
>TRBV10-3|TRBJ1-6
CAISESDRSPLHF
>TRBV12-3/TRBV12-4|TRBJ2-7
CASTLRGPPYEQYF
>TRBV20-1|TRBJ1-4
CSASPQGQKVFF
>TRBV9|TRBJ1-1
CASSVGRVRENTEAFF
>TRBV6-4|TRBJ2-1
CASSPTGTSGRHEQFF
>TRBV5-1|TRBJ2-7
CASSLAGGGAREQYF
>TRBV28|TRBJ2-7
CASRGLADYEQYF
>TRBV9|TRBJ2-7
CASSSPRAGGSYEQYF
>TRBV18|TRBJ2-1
CASSPLAGGRDEQFF
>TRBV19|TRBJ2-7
CATRQGGSEQYF
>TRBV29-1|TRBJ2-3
CSVETSVRDRPTDTQYF
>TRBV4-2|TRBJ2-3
CASSQEVGRGLGDTQYF
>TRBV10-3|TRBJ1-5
CAISGGTGANQPQHF
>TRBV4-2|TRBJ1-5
CASSQVGQGLAPQHF
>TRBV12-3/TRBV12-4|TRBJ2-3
CASSSSPTGASGGSRYF
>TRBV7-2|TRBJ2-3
CASSFTGGVVADTQYF
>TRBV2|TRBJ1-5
CASTISGLSNQPQHF
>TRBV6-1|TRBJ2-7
CASSAWGQGRRYEQYF
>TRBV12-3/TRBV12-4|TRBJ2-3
CASSKRSETGTDTQYF
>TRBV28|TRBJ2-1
CASSSWDTRLYNEQFF
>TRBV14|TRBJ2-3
CASSLRTSGDTDTQYF
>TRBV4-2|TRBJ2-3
CASSPGTGEDTQYF
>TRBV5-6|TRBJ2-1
CASSLNRPGLAGASYNEQFF
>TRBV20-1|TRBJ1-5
CSAREFRGRFSNQPQHF
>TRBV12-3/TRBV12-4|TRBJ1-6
CASSFRGQGANSPLHF
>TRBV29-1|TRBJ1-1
CSVEDGLFMNTEAFF
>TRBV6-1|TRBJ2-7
CASRKREGLYEQYF
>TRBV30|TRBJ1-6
CARSPAGGPPNSPLHF
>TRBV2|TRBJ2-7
CASSRSRGGEQYF
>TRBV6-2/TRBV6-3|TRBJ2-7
CASSYAIAGVEQYF
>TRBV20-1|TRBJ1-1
CSARQFRQGSGTEAFF
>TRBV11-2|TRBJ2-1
CASSLVLAGGGEQFF
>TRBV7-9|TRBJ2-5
CASSPKAPGTQYF
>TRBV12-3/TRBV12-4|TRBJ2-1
CASSPGNIYNEQFF
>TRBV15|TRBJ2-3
CATGRKVTDTQYF
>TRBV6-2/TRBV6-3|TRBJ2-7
CASSGLAGATYEQYF
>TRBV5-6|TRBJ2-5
CASSKGLAGGETQYF
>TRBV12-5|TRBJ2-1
CASAWVRGASYNEQFF
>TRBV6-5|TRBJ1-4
CASSASAGRVEKLFF
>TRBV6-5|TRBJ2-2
CASSYYTRRKNTGELFF
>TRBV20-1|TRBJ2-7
CSAAQLPYEQYF
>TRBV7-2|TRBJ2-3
CASSSFLTDTQYF